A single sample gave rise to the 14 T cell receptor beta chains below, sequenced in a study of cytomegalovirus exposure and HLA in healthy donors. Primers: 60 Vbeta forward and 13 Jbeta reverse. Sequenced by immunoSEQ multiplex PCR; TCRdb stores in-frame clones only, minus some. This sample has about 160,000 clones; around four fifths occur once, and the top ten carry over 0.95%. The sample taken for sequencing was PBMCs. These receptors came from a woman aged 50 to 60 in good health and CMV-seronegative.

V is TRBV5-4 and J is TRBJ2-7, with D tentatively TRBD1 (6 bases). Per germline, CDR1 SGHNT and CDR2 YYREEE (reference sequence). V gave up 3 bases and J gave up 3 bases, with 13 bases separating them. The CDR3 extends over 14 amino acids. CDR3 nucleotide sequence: TGTGCCAGCAGCTCTCCGGACAGAAACTACGAGCAGTACTTC. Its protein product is CASSSPDRNYEQYF.

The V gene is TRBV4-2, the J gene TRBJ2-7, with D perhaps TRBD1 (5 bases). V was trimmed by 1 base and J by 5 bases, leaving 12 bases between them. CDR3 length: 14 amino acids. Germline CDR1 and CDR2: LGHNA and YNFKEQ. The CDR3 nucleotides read TGTGCCAGCAGCCAAGGACAGCCCTTAGACGAGCAGTACTTC. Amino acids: CASSQGQPLDEQYF.

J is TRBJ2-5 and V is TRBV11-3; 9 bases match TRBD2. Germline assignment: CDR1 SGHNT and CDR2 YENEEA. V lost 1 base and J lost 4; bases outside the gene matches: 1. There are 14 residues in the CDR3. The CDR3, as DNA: TGTGCCAGCAGCTTAGGAGCGGGGGGAGAGACCCAGTACTTC. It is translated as CASSLGAGGETQYF.

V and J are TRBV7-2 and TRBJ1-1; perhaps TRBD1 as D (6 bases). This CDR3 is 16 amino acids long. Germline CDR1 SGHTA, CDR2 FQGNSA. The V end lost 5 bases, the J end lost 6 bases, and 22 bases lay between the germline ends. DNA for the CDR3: TGTGCCAGCAGCCGACTACCCGGGGAGGGGGTTTCTGAAGCTTTCTTT. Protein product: CASSRLPGEGVSEAFF.

The CDR3 is CASSNPWPGNTEAFF. In nucleotides, the CDR3 is TGTGCCAGCTCAAACCCCTGGCCGGGGAACACTGAAGCTTTCTTT. The chain links TRBV18 to TRBJ1-1; D call uncertain. The CDR3 contains 15 residues. Germline CDR1 and CDR2: KGHSH and LQKENI. Trimming took 5 bases from V and 1 from J, leaving 14 bases between them. Combining the CDR3 with reference TRBV18 and TRBJ1-1 gives the whole variable domain NAGVMQNPRHLVRRRGQEARLRCSPMKGHSHVYWYRQLPEEGLKFMVYLQKENIIDESGMPKERFSAEFPKEGPSILRIQQVVRGDSAAYFCASSNPWPGNTEAFFGQGTRLTVV.

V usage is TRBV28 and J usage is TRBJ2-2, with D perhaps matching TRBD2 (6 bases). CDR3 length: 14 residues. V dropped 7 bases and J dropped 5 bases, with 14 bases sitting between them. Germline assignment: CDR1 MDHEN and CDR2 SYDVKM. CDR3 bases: TGTGCCAGCAAGGTGACTAGAAGTACCGGGGAGCTGTTTTTT. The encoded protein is CASKVTRSTGELFF.

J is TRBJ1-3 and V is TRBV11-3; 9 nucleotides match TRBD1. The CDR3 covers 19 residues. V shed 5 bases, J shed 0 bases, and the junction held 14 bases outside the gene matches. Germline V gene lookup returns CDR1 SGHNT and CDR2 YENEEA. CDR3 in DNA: TGTGCCAGCAGCAGGAATCCGGGACAGGGCCGCTTCTCTGGAAACACCATATATTTT. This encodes CASSRNPGQGRFSGNTIYF.

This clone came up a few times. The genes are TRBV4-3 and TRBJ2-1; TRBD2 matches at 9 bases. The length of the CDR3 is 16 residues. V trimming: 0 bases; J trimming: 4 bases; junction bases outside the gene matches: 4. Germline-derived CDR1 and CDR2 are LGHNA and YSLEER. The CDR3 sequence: CASSQDGSGGYNEQFF. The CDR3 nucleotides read TGCGCCAGCAGCCAAGATGGGAGCGGGGGGTACAATGAGCAGTTCTTC.

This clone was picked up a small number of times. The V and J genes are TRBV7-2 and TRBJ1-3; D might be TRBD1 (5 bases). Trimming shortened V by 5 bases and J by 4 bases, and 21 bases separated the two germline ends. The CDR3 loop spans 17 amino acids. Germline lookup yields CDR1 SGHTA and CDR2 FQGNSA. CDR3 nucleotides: TGTGCCAGCAGCGCCCGGTCAGGGTCCCGCAGAGGAAACACCATATATTTT. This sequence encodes CASSARSGSRRGNTIYF.

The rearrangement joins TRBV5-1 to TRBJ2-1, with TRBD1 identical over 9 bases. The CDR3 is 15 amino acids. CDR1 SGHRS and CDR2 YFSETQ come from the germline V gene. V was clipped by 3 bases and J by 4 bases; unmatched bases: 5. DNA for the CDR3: TGCGCCAGCAGCTCCGGGACAGGGATTTACAATGAGCAGTTCTTC. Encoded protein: CASSSGTGIYNEQFF.

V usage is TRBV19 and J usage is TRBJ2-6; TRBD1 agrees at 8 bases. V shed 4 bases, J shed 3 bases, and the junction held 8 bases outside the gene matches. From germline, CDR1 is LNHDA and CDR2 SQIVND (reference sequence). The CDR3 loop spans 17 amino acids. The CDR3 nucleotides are TGTGCCAGTAGTAGGGCGGACAGGGCGAGTGGGGCCAACGTCCTGACTTTC. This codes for CASSRADRASGANVLTF.

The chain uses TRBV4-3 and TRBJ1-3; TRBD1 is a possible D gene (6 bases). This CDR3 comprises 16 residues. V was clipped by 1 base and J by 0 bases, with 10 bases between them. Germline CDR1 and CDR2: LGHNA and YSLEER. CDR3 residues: CASSQGPTGSGNTIYF. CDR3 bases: TGCGCCAGCAGCCAAGGTCCGACAGGCTCTGGAAACACCATATATTTT.

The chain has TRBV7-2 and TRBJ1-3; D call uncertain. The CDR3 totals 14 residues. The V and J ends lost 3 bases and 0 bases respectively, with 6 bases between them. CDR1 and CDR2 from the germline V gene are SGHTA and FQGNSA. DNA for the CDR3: TGTGCCAGCAGCTTCCGACTCTCTGGAAACACCATATATTTT. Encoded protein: CASSFRLSGNTIYF.

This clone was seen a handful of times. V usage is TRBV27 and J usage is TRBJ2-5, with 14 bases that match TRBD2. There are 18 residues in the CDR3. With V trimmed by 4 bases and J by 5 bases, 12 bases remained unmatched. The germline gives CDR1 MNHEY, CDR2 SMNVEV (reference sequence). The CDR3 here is CASSSRTSGRLEWETQYF. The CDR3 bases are TGTGCCAGCAGTTCGCGGACTAGCGGGAGGTTGGAGTGGGAGACCCAGTACTTC.